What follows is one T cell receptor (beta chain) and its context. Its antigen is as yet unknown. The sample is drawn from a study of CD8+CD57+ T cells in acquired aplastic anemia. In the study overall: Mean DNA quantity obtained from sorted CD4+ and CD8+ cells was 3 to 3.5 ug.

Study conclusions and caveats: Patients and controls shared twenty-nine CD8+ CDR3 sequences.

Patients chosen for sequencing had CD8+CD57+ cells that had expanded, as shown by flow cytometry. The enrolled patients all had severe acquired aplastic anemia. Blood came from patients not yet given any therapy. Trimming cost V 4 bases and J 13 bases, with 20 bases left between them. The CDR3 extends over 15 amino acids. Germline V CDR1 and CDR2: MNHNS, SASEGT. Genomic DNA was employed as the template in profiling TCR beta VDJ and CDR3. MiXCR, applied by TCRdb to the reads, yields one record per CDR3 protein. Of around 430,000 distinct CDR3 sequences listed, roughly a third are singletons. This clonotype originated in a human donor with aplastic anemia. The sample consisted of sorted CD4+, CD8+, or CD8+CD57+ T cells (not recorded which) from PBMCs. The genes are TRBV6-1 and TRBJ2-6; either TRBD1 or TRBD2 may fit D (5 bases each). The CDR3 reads CASSAGDGPVGVLTF. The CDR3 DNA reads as TGTGCCAGCAGTGCTGGGGACGGTCCTGTGGGGGTCCTGACTTTC.